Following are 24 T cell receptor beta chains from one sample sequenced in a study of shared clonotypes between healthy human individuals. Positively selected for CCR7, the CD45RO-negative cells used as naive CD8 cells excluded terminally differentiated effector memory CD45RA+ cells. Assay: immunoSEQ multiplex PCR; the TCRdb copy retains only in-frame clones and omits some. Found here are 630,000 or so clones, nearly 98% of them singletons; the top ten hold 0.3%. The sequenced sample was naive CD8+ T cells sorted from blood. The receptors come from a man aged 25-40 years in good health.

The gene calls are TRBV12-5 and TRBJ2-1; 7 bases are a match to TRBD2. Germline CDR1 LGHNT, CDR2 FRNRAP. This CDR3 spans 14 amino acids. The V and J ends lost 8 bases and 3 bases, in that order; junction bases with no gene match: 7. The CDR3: CASKATGGYNEQFF. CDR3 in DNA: TGTGCTAGTAAGGCCACGGGAGGCTACAATGAGCAGTTCTTC.

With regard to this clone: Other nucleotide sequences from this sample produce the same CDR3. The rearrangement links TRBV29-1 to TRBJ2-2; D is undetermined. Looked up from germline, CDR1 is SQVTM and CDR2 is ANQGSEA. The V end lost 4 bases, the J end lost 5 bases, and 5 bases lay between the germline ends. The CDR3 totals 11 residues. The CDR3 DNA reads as TGCAGCGTTGGGGGTACCGGGGAGCTGTTTTTT. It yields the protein CSVGGTGELFF.

As DNA, the CDR3 is TGTGCCAGCAGTAACGGTCCGGGGTGGGAGCAGTACTTC. The encoded protein is CASSNGPGWEQYF. The V call is TRBV6-1, the J call TRBJ2-7, with D maybe TRBD2 (5 bases). CDR1 and CDR2 from the germline V gene are MNHNS and SASEGT. The CDR3 is 13 residues long. V lost 5 bases and J 7 bases, leaving 15 bases between the germline ends.

CDR3 nucleotide sequence: TGTGCCAGCAGCCAAGTGAACGATAATGAAAAACTGTTTTTT. Encoded protein: CASSQVNDNEKLFF. The genes are TRBV14 and TRBJ1-4; D call uncertain. This CDR3 contains 14 residues. Germline-derived CDR1 and CDR2 are SGHDN and FVKESK. V dropped 1 base and J dropped 4 bases, with 7 bases sitting between them.

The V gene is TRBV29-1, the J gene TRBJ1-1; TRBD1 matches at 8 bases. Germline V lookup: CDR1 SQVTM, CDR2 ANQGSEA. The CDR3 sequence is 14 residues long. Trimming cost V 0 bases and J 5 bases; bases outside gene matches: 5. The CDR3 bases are TGCAGCGTTGAAGATGCGACAGGGGAGACTGAAGCTTTCTTT. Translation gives CSVEDATGETEAFF.

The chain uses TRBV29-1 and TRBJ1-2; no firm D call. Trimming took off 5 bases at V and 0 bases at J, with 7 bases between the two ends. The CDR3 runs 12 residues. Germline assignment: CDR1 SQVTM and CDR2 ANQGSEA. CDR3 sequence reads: CSVYRSNYGYTF. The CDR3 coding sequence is TGCAGCGTTTATCGGTCTAACTATGGCTACACCTTC.

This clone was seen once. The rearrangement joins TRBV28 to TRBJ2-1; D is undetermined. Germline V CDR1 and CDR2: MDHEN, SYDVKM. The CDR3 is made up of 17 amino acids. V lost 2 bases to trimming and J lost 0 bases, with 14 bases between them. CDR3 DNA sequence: TGTGCCAGCAGTTTAGTGCTTCCCGATAGCTCCTACAATGAGCAGTTCTTC. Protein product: CASSLVLPDSSYNEQFF. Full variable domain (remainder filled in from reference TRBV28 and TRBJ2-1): DVKVTQSSRYLVKRTGEKVFLECVQDMDHENMFWYRQDPGLGLRLIYFSYDVKMKEKGDIPEGYSVSREKKERFSLILESASTNQTSMYLCASSLVLPDSSYNEQFFGPGTRLTVL.

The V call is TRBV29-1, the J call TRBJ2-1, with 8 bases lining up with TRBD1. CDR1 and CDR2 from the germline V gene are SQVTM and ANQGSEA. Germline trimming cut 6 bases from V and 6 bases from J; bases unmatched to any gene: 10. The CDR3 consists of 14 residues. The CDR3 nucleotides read TGCAGCGTCAAAGACAGGGGTAGTGGCAATGAGCAGTTCTTC. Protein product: CSVKDRGSGNEQFF.

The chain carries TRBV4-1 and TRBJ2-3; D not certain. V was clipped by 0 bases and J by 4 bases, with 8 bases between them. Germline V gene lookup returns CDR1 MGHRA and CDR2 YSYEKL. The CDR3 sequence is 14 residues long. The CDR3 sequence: CASSQEADPDTQYF. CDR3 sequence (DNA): TGCGCCAGCAGCCAAGAGGCAGACCCAGATACGCAGTATTTT.

The CDR3: CASSPEGRNQPQHF. For the CDR3, the DNA is TGTGCCAGCAGTCCCGAGGGGCGAAATCAGCCCCAGCATTTT. The rearrangement uses TRBV6-5 and TRBJ1-5, with D perhaps matching TRBD1 (5 bases). The V end lost 5 bases, the J end lost 4 bases, and 12 bases lay between the germline ends. The CDR3 totals 14 residues. Germline-derived CDR1 and CDR2 are MNHEY and SVGAGI.

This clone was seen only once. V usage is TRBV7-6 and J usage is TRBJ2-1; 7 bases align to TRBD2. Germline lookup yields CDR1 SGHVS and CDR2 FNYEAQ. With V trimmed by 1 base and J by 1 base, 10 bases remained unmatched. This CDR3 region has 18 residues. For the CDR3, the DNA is TGTGCCAGCAGCTTAGGGATTCCTAGCGGTCCGTCCTACAATGAGCAGTTCTTC. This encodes CASSLGIPSGPSYNEQFF.

The CDR3 loop reads CASSELMPEAFF. For the CDR3, the DNA is TGTGCCAGCAGTGAATTAATGCCTGAAGCTTTCTTT. The chain combines TRBV6-1 with TRBJ1-1; no clear D gene. The V end lost 2 bases, the J end lost 6 bases, and 7 bases lay between the germline ends. This CDR3 spans 12 amino acids. Germline loops: CDR1 MNHNS, CDR2 SASEGT.

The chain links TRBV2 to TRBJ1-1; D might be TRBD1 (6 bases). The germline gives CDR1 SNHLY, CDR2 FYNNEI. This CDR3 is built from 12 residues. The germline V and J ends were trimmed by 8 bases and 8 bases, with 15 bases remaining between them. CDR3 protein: CASDGGGVEAFF. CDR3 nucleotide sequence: TGTGCCAGCGATGGGGGCGGGGTCGAAGCTTTCTTT.

The CDR3 spells CASSYGAGLAGWDEQFF. CDR3 DNA: TGTGCCAGCAGCTATGGGGCGGGACTAGCGGGATGGGATGAGCAGTTCTTC. The chain carries TRBV7-6 and TRBJ2-1; 13 bases fit TRBD2. Germline-derived CDR1 and CDR2 are SGHVS and FNYEAQ. The CDR3 extends over 17 amino acids. J was trimmed by 8 bases and V by 4 bases; bases with no gene match: 11.

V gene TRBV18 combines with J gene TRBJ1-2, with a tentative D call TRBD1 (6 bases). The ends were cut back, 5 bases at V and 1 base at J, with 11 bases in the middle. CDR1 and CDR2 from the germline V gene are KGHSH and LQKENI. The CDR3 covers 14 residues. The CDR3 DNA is TGTGCCAGCTCAACCGGACAGATTAACTATGGCTACACCTTC. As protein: CASSTGQINYGYTF.

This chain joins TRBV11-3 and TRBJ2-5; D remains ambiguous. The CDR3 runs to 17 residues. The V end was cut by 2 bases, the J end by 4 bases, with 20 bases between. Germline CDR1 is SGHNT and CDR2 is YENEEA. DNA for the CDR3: TGTGCCAGCAGCTTATCTCTCCGCGGACCTAACGCAGAGACCCAGTACTTC. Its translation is CASSLSLRGPNAETQYF.

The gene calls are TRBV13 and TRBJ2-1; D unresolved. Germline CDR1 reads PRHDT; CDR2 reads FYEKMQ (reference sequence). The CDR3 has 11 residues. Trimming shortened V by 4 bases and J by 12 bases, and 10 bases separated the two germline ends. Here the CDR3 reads CASSSPMGQFF. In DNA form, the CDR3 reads TGTGCCAGCAGCTCCCCCATGGGGCAGTTCTTC.

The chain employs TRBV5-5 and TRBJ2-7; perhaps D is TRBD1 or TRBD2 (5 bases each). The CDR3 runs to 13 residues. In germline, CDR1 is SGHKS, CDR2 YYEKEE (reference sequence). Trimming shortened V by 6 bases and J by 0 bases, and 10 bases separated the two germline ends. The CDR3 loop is CASMGDGSYEQYF. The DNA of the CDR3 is TGTGCCAGCATGGGGGACGGCTCCTACGAGCAGTACTTC.

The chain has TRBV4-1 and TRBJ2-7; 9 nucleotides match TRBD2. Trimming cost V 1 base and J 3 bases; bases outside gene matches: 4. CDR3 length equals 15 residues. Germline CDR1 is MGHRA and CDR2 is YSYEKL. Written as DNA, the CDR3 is TGCGCCAGCAGCCAAGGACTAGCGGTAAACTACGAGCAGTACTTC. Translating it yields CASSQGLAVNYEQYF.

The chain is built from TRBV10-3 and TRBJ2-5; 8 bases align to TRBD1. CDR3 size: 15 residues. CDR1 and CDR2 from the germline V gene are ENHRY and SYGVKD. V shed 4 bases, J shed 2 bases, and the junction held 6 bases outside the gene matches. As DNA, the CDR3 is TGTGCCATCAGTGGAGGGGACAGGTTACAAGAGACCCAGTACTTC. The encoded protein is CAISGGDRLQETQYF.

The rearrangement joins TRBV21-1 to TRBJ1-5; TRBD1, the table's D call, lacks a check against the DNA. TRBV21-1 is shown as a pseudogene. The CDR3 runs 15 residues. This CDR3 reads CASSKGQGESQPQHF. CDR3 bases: TGTGCCAGCAGCAAAGGACAGGGGGAGAGTCAGCCCCAGCATTTT.

CDR3 loop: CASSQVHLSVLDTQYF. CDR3 DNA: TGCGCCAGCAGCCAAGTACATCTGAGCGTCCTAGATACGCAGTATTTT. This chain uses TRBV4-1 with TRBJ2-3, with D hard to call. This CDR3 contains 16 residues. Germline V CDR1 and CDR2: MGHRA, YSYEKL. Trimming took 1 base from V and 5 from J, leaving 16 bases between them.

The CDR3 region has the DNA TGTGCCAGCAGCTTACCTGCCAATTACGAGCAGTACTTC. It is translated as CASSLPANYEQYF. The gene calls are TRBV11-2 and TRBJ2-7; the D is unclear. The CDR3 consists of 13 residues. The germline V gene has CDR1 SGHAT and CDR2 FQNNGV. V dropped 2 bases and J dropped 4 bases, with 9 bases sitting between them.

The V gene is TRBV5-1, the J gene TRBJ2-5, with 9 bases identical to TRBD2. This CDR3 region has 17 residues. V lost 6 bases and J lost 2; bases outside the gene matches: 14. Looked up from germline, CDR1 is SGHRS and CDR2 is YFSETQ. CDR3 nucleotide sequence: TGCGCCAGCACAGACGGGTATAGCGGGAGATCACAAGAGACCCAGTACTTC. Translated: CASTDGYSGRSQETQYF. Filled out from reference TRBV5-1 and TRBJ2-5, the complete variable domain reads KAGVTQTPRYLIKTRGQQVTLSCSPISGHRSVSWYQQTPGQGLQFLFEYFSETQRNKGNFPGRFSGRQFSNSRSEMNVSTLELGDSALYLCASTDGYSGRSQETQYFGPGTRLLVL.